This entry concerns a single TCR beta chain. The entry originates in a study of blood T cell repertoires in COVID-19. The ends lost 6 bases at V and 7 bases at J; junction bases unmatched: 21. The V gene's germline CDR1 is LNHDA and CDR2 SQIVND (reference sequence). The length of the CDR3 is 18 residues. Generated by immunoSEQ multiplex PCR, the TCRdb table keeps only in-frame clones and is missing some. This table holds some 150,000 clones, approximately 85% found once. The specimen was peripheral blood. This rearrangement joins TRBV19 to TRBJ1-2; 9 nucleotides agree with TRBD1. The source is a human donor with acute or convalescent COVID-19. The donor label of this sample is uncertain. The CDR3, as DNA: TGTGCCAGTAGCCAATCCGGGACAGGGACGCTTCTGCGGACTGGCTACACCTTC. Translation: CASSQSGTGTLLRTGYTF. The variable domain in full, completed from reference TRBV19 and TRBJ1-2, reads DGGITQSPKYLFRKEGQNVTLSCEQNLNHDAMYWYRQDPGQGLRLIYYSQIVNDFQKGDIAEGYSVSREKKESFPLTVTSAQKNPTAFYLCASSQSGTGTLLRTGYTFGSGTRLTVV.